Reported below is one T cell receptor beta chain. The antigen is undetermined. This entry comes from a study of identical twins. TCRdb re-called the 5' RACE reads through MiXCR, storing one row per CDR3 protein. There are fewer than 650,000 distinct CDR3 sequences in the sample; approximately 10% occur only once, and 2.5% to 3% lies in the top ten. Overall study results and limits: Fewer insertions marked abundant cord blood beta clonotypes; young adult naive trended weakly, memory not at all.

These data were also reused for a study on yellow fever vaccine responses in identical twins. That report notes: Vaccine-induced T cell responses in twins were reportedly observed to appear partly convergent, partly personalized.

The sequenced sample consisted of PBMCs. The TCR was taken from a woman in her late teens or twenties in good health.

The DNA for the CDR3 is TGTGCCAGCAGTGAGAGGACAGGGCTCTACGAGCAGTACTTC. Translating it yields CASSERTGLYEQYF. V usage is TRBV2 and J usage is TRBJ2-7, with 8 bases matching TRBD1. This CDR3 has 14 residues. The germline gives CDR1 SNHLY, CDR2 FYNNEI. V trimming: 3 bases; J trimming: 3 bases; junction bases outside the gene matches: 4. The full variable domain, completed using reference TRBV2 and TRBJ2-7, is EPEVTQTPSHQVTQMGQEVILRCVPISNHLYFYWYRQILGQKVEFLVSFYNNEISEKSEIFDDQFSVERPDGSNFTLKIRSTKLEDSAMYFCASSERTGLYEQYFGPGTRLTVT.